Listed below are T cell receptor beta chains from one sample, sequenced in a study of cytomegalovirus exposure and HLA in healthy donors. Sequencing was performed with immunoSEQ multiplex PCR; in TCRdb, only in-frame clones are kept and a portion is missing. Counted here are 200,000 to 250,000 clones, over 60% occurring once; the ten biggest clones make up about 1.8%. The sequencing sample was made of PBMCs. The receptors originated from a man aged 18 to 29 in good health and CMV-seronegative. Each CDR3 is given with its conserved first and last residue. Fields, in order: V gene, D gene, clone size, J gene, CDR3 protein, CDR3 DNA. D genes are given only for firm matches. The size field is filled for only some rows; it gives once, few, many or a size class.

TRBV5-1	-	-	TRBJ1-3	CASSPGRDRTGNTIYF	TGCGCCAGCAGCCCCGGGAGGGACCGAACTGGAAACACCATATATTTT
TRBV19	-	-	TRBJ1-1	CASSIDRQGEAFF	TGTGCCAGTAGTATAGATCGGCAGGGTGAAGCTTTCTTT
TRBV5-6	TRBD1	-	TRBJ2-6	CASLLQGPGANVLTF	TGTGCCAGCCTGTTACAGGGGCCTGGGGCCAACGTCCTGACTTTC
TRBV28	TRBD1	-	TRBJ2-5	CASRSDREETQYF	TGTGCCAGCAGATCTGACAGGGAAGAGACCCAGTACTTC
TRBV30	TRBD1	-	TRBJ2-5	CAWSEGARETQYF	TGTGCCTGGAGTGAGGGGGCTAGGGAGACCCAGTACTTC
TRBV6-1	TRBD2	-	TRBJ2-1	CASSPWREEQFF	TGTGCCAGCAGTCCTTGGCGGGAGGAGCAGTTCTTC
TRBV20-1	-	-	TRBJ2-2	CSAHHSGELFF	TGCAGTGCTCACCACAGCGGGGAGCTGTTTTTT
TRBV20-1	-	-	TRBJ1-2	CSAGGENGYTF	TGCAGTGCTGGAGGAGAGAATGGCTACACCTTC
TRBV4-2	TRBD1	-	TRBJ2-2	CASSQGTRGRTGELFF	TGTGCCAGCAGCCAGGGGACCAGGGGGCGAACCGGGGAGCTGTTTTTT
TRBV7-9	TRBD1	-	TRBJ1-1	CASSVIRGSPNTEAFF	TGTGCCAGCAGCGTGATCAGGGGGTCACCGAACACTGAAGCTTTCTTT
TRBV7-9	-	-	TRBJ1-4	CSSSLGTGTPEKLFF	TGTTCCAGCAGCTTGGGGACCGGGACACCTGAAAAACTGTTTTTT
TRBV5-4	TRBD2	-	TRBJ2-1	CASSLGGGEYYNEQFF	TGTGCCAGCAGCTTGGGCGGGGGGGAGTATTACAATGAGCAGTTCTTC
TRBV5-6	-	many	TRBJ2-7	CASSLGDGGPSYEQYF	TGTGCCAGCAGCTTGGGGGACGGGGGGCCCTCCTACGAGCAGTACTTC
TRBV5-1	-	-	TRBJ2-1	CASSPSTDYNEQFF	TGCGCCAGCAGCCCATCGACAGACTACAATGAGCAGTTCTTC
TRBV28	-	few	TRBJ2-1	CASSLPGSYNEQFF	TGTGCCAGCAGTTTACCAGGCTCCTACAATGAGCAGTTCTTC
TRBV30	-	-	TRBJ2-7	CAWSVPPFTGQYF	TGTGCCTGGAGTGTACCCCCTTTTACGGGGCAGTACTTC
TRBV2	-	-	TRBJ1-2	CASTQGQGGLYGYTF	TGTGCCAGCACCCAAGGGCAGGGAGGGCTCTATGGCTACACCTTC
TRBV30	-	-	TRBJ1-4	CAWRGGPNYEKLFF	TGTGCCTGGAGGGGGGGGCCTAACTATGAAAAACTGTTTTTT
TRBV29-1	-	-	TRBJ1-2	CSVEDLFQGLDGYTF	TGCAGCGTTGAAGACCTGTTCCAGGGACTCGACGGCTACACCTTC
TRBV27	TRBD2	few	TRBJ2-7	CASSLSGGNYEQYF	TGTGCCAGCAGTTTATCCGGGGGGAACTACGAGCAGTACTTC
TRBV7-9	TRBD1	-	TRBJ2-3	CASRLTGTGVTDTQYF	TGTGCCAGCAGACTCACCGGGACAGGGGTCACAGATACGCAGTATTTT
TRBV15	-	-	TRBJ1-1	CATSRDDRIPTEAFF	TGTGCCACCAGCAGAGATGACAGGATCCCCACTGAAGCTTTCTTT
TRBV27	TRBD2	-	TRBJ2-4	CASSPLAGSAKNIQYF	TGTGCCAGCAGTCCTTTAGCGGGGTCAGCCAAAAACATTCAGTACTTC
TRBV4-3	-	-	TRBJ2-3	CASSQDIWGVTDTQYF	TGCGCCAGCAGCCAAGATATTTGGGGAGTGACAGATACGCAGTATTTT
TRBV7-9	-	-	TRBJ2-7	CASSSATHYEQYF	TGTGCCAGCAGCTCCGCGACACACTACGAGCAGTACTTC
TRBV6-1	-	once	TRBJ1-2	CASSVEVARYGYTF	TGTGCCAGCAGTGTGGAGGTCGCGCGCTATGGCTACACCTTC
TRBV28	TRBD2	-	TRBJ2-1	CASRKSLHGLAGSNEQFF	TGTGCCAGCAGGAAATCACTCCACGGACTAGCGGGATCGAATGAGCAGTTCTTC
TRBV9	TRBD2	-	TRBJ2-3	CASSPGTSGTFTDTQYF	TGTGCCAGCAGCCCGGGGACTAGCGGAACTTTCACAGATACGCAGTATTTT
TRBV6-1	-	-	TRBJ1-5	CASSVSSYSNQPQHF	TGTGCCAGCAGTGTCAGTTCTTATAGCAATCAGCCCCAGCATTTT
TRBV29-1	-	-	TRBJ2-1	CSVEDTGDFSSYNEQFF	TGCAGCGTTGAAGATACGGGGGACTTCAGCTCCTACAATGAGCAGTTCTTC
TRBV30	-	-	TRBJ1-1	CAWSDLQGSNTEAFF	TGTGCCTGGAGTGACCTACAGGGTAGTAACACTGAAGCTTTCTTT
TRBV6-6	TRBD1	few	TRBJ2-2	CASSYSNRGTGELFF	TGTGCCAGCAGTTACTCAAACAGGGGCACCGGGGAGCTGTTTTTT
TRBV2	TRBD1	-	TRBJ1-5	CASKDRVEQPQHF	TGTGCCAGCAAGGACAGGGTGGAACAGCCCCAGCATTTT
TRBV6-6	TRBD1	few	TRBJ1-1	CASTLGQGNTEAFF	TGTGCCAGCACCTTAGGACAGGGGAACACTGAAGCTTTCTTT
TRBV5-1	-	-	TRBJ2-5	CASSLKSGLGGETQYF	TGCGCCAGCAGCTTGAAGTCCGGACTGGGTGGAGAGACCCAGTACTTC
TRBV7-9	-	-	TRBJ2-7	CASQAGQPYEQYF	TGTGCCAGTCAGGCGGGACAGCCCTACGAGCAGTACTTC
TRBV2	-	-	TRBJ1-5	CASSERRLNQPQHF	TGTGCCAGCAGTGAACGGCGGCTCAATCAGCCCCAGCATTTT
TRBV6-6	TRBD1	-	TRBJ2-5	CASSYSGQGTEGHF	TGTGCCAGCAGTTACTCCGGACAGGGTACTGAAGGGCACTTC
TRBV7-3	TRBD1	once	TRBJ1-1	CASSAVSFRTGINTEAFF	TGTGCCAGCAGCGCGGTCTCTTTCAGGACAGGGATCAACACTGAAGCTTTCTTT
TRBV7-8	-	-	TRBJ2-1	CASSLNADEQFF	TGTGCCAGCAGCTTAAATGCGGATGAGCAGTTCTTC
TRBV7-9	-	-	TRBJ2-3	CSSSLDYTDTQYF	TGTTCCAGCAGCTTAGATTACACAGATACGCAGTATTTT
TRBV19	TRBD1	-	TRBJ1-1	CASSIGRGSWTEAFF	TGTGCCAGTAGTATAGGCAGGGGGTCTTGGACTGAAGCTTTCTTT
TRBV28	TRBD2	-	TRBJ2-4	CASSLTSGSAKNIQYF	TGTGCCAGCAGTTTGACTAGCGGGAGTGCCAAAAACATTCAGTACTTC
TRBV9	-	-	TRBJ2-2	CASSEPSTGPATGELFF	TGTGCCAGCAGCGAGCCGTCAACAGGTCCCGCGACCGGGGAGCTGTTTTTT
TRBV2	TRBD2	-	TRBJ2-1	CASSETSGGNEQFF	TGTGCCAGCAGTGAAACTAGCGGGGGCAATGAGCAGTTCTTC
TRBV4-2	-	few	TRBJ2-7	CASSQAELYEQYF	TGTGCCAGCAGCCAAGCCGAACTTTACGAGCAGTACTTC
TRBV5-6	-	-	TRBJ1-6	CASSIQVGGEVLYNSPLHF	TGTGCCAGCAGCATACAAGTAGGGGGGGAGGTCCTCTATAATTCACCCCTCCACTTT
TRBV11-3	-	-	TRBJ2-1	CASSLRDASINEQFF	TGTGCCAGCAGCTTAAGGGATGCTAGCATCAATGAGCAGTTCTTC
TRBV9	TRBD2	-	TRBJ2-5	CASSLGLAGQETQYF	TGTGCCAGCAGCCTTGGTCTAGCGGGGCAAGAGACCCAGTACTTC
TRBV28	-	-	TRBJ1-4	CASEGGANEKLFF	TGTGCCAGCGAAGGGGGGGCTAATGAAAAACTGTTTTTT
TRBV23-1	-	-	TRBJ1-5	CARANQPQHF	TGCGCCAGGGCCAATCAGCCCCAGCATTTT
TRBV7-2	TRBD1	few	TRBJ2-7	CASSLTGQMEQYF	TGTGCCAGCAGCTTGACAGGGCAGATGGAGCAGTACTTC
TRBV19	-	once	TRBJ2-3	CASMGRKSQYF	TGTGCCAGTATGGGGAGAAAGTCGCAGTATTTT
TRBV6-4	-	-	TRBJ1-1	CASRADGGVSEAFF	TGTGCCAGCAGGGCGGACGGGGGGGTGAGTGAAGCTTTCTTT
TRBV6-6	-	many	TRBJ1-1	CASSFQGIENTEAFF	TGTGCCAGCAGTTTTCAGGGTATTGAGAACACTGAAGCTTTCTTT
TRBV13	TRBD1	-	TRBJ1-5	CASSIQGFSNQPQHF	TGTGCCAGCAGCATACAGGGGTTTAGCAATCAGCCCCAGCATTTT
TRBV7-6	-	-	TRBJ2-2	CASSLVQSGELFF	TGTGCCAGCAGCTTAGTTCAGTCCGGGGAGCTGTTTTTT
TRBV7-3	-	few	TRBJ2-2	CASRPGRSTGELFF	TGTGCCAGCCGACCCGGGAGATCGACCGGGGAGCTGTTTTTT
TRBV6-6	TRBD1	-	TRBJ2-3	CASRANDRVSTDTQYF	TGTGCCAGCAGGGCTAACGACAGGGTTAGCACAGATACGCAGTATTTT
TRBV6-5	TRBD1	-	TRBJ2-7	CASSQSGTGGQQYF	TGTGCCAGCAGCCAATCCGGGACAGGGGGCCAGCAGTACTTC